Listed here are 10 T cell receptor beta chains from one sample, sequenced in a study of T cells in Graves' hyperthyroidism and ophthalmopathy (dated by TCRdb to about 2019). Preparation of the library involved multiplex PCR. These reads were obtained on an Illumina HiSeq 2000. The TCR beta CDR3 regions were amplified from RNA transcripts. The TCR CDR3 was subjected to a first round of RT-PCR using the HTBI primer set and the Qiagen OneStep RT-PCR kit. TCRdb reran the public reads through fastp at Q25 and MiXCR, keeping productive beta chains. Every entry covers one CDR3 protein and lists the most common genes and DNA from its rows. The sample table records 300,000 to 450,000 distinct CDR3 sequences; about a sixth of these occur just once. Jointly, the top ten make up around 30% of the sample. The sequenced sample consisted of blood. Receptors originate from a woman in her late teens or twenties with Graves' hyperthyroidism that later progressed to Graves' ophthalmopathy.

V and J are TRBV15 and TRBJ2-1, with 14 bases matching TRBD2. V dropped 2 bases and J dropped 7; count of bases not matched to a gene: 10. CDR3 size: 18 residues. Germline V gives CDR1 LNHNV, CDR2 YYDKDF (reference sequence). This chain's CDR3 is CATSRIGLAGGGRNEQFF. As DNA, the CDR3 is TGTGCCACCAGCAGAATCGGACTAGCGGGAGGAGGAAGGAATGAGCAGTTCTTC.

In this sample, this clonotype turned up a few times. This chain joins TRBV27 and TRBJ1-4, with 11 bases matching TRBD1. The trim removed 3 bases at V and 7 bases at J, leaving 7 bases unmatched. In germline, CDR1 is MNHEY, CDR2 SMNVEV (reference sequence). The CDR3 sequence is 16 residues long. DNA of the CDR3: TGTGCCAGCAGTTTCGGACAGGGGGCGGTTGGTGAAAAACTGTTTTTT. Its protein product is CASSFGQGAVGEKLFF.

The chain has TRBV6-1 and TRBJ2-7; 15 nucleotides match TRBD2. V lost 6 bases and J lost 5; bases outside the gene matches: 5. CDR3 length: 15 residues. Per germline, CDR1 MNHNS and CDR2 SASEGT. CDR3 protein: CASSWTSGRADEQYF. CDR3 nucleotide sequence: TGTGCCAGCAGCTGGACTAGCGGGAGGGCCGACGAGCAGTACTTC.

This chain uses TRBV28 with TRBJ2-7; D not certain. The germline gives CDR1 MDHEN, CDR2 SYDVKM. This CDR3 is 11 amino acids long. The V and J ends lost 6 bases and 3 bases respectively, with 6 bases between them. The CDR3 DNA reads TGTGCCAGCAGACCCGGCTACGAGCAGTACTTC. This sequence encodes CASRPGYEQYF.

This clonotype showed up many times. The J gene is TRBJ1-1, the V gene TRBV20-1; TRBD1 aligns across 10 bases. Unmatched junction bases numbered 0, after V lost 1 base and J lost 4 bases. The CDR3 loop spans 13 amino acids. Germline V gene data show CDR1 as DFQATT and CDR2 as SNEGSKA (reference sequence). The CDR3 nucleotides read TGCAGTGCTAGAGGGGACAGGGGCACTGAAGCTTTCTTT. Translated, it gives CSARGDRGTEAFF.

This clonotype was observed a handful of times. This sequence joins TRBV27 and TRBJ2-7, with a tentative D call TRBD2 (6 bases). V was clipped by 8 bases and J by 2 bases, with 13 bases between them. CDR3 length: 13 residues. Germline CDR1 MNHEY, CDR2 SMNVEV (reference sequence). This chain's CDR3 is CASQGGTPYEQYF. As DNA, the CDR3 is TGTGCCAGCCAGGGAGGCACCCCCTACGAGCAGTACTTC.

The CDR3 here is CASSRIRNTDTQYF. CDR3 nucleotide sequence: TGTGCCAGCAGCCGCATCCGAAACACAGATACGCAGTATTTT. The genes are TRBV7-6 and TRBJ2-3; D remains unclear. Germline V CDR1 and CDR2: SGHVS, FNYEAQ. The V and J ends lost 5 bases and 2 bases respectively, with 11 bases between them. The CDR3 extends over 14 amino acids.

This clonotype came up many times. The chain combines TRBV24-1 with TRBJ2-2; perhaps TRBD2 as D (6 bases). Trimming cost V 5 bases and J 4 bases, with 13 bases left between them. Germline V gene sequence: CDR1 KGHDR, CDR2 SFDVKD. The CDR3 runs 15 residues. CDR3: CATSALRGTTGELFF. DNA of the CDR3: TGTGCCACCAGTGCTCTGCGGGGAACCACCGGGGAGCTGTTTTTT.

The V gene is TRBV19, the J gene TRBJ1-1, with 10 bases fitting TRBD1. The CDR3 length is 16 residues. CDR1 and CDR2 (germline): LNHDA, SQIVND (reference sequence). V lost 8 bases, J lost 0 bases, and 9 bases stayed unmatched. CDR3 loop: CASGGQGKILNTEAFF. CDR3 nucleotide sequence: TGTGCCAGTGGGGGACAGGGGAAGATACTGAACACTGAAGCTTTCTTT.

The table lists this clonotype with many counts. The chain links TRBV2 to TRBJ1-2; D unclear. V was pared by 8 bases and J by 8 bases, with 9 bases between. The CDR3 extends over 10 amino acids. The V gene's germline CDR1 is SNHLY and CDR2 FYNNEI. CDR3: CASGSSGYTF. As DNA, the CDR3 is TGTGCCAGCGGAAGTTCCGGCTACACCTTC.